What follows are 16 T cell receptor beta chains derived from one specimen sequenced in a study of cytomegalovirus exposure and HLA in healthy donors. Researchers ran the PCR with 60 Vbeta and 13 Jbeta primers. The data were produced by immunoSEQ multiplex PCR, yet TCRdb's version contains in-frame clones alone and is incomplete. The repertoire includes tens of thousands of clones, about 82% of them detected once, and about 3.2% sits in the top ten. Sequenced material: PBMCs. The receptors originated from a woman under 40 in good health and CMV-seronegative.

This sequence joins TRBV4-3 and TRBJ2-2; TRBD1 might be the D (6 bases). V lost 2 bases and J lost 4, with 20 bases in between. The germline CDR1 and CDR2 sequences are LGHNA and YSLEER. This CDR3 spans 18 amino acids. Here the CDR3 reads CASSQYRTALRGTGELFF. The CDR3 DNA sequence: TGCGCCAGCAGCCAATACAGGACAGCTTTGCGCGGCACCGGGGAGCTGTTTTTT.

The chain employs TRBV7-2 and TRBJ1-4; unclear D gene. Germline assignment: CDR1 SGHTA and CDR2 FQGNSA. V gave up 5 bases and J gave up 10 bases, with 14 bases separating them. CDR3 length: 13 amino acids. DNA of the CDR3: TGTGCCAGCAGCGCGACGGGGAACGGAAAACTGTTTTTT. This codes for CASSATGNGKLFF. Based on the CDR3 plus reference TRBV7-2 and TRBJ1-4, the full variable domain is GAGVSQSPSNKVTEKGKDVELRCDPISGHTALYWYRQSLGQGLEFLIYFQGNSAPDKSGLPSDRFSAERTGGSVSTLTIQRTQQEDSAVYLCASSATGNGKLFFGSGTQLSVL.

The chain couples TRBV11-2 to TRBJ1-1, with D possibly being TRBD1 (5 bases). This CDR3 is built from 16 residues. Germline values: CDR1 SGHAT, CDR2 FQNNGV. The V gene lost 6 bases and the J gene lost 4 bases, with 21 bases spanning the gap. CDR3 in amino acids: CASSPGRGSMSTEAFF. CDR3 in DNA: TGTGCCAGCAGTCCGGGTAGGGGTTCCATGAGCACTGAAGCTTTCTTT. Full variable domain (outside the CDR3, taken from reference TRBV11-2 and TRBJ1-1): EAGVAQSPRYKIIEKRQSVAFWCNPISGHATLYWYQQILGQGPKLLIQFQNNGVVDDSQLPKDRFSAERLKGVDSTLKIQPAKLEDSAVYLCASSPGRGSMSTEAFFGQGTRLTVV.

The chain uses TRBV28 and TRBJ2-7; D not resolved. This CDR3 spans 14 amino acids. In germline, CDR1 is MDHEN, CDR2 SYDVKM. The V end lost 0 bases, the J end lost 2 bases, and 8 bases lay between the germline ends. In DNA, the CDR3 is TGTGCCAGCAGTTTATGGGCCAGGACCTACGAGCAGTACTTC. This gives the protein CASSLWARTYEQYF.

The rearrangement links TRBV10-1 to TRBJ1-2; 7 nucleotides agree with TRBD1. The CDR3 is 13 amino acids. V dropped 6 bases and J dropped 8; count of bases not matched to a gene: 9. Germline V gives CDR1 WNHNN, CDR2 SYGVQD (reference sequence). The CDR3 DNA reads as TGCGCCAGCAGCTCCGGGACAGTAGGAGGCTACACCTTC. Its protein is CASSSGTVGGYTF.

In this sample, this clone turned up once. The chain has TRBV5-8 and TRBJ1-2, with D possibly matching TRBD1 (5 bases). This CDR3 spans 14 amino acids. The V end was cut by 4 bases, the J end by 4 bases, with 14 bases between. Per germline, CDR1 SGHTS and CDR2 YDEGEE. The DNA of the CDR3 is TGTGCCAGCAGCCCGGACACTGCCGGCTATGGCTACACCTTC. Protein sequence: CASSPDTAGYGYTF.

The V and J genes are TRBV5-4 and TRBJ2-1, with 7 positions matching TRBD2. V lost 3 bases and J lost 2; bases outside the gene matches: 8. The length of the CDR3 is 16 residues. CDR1 and CDR2 from the germline V gene are SGHNT and YYREEE (reference sequence). The CDR3 coding sequence is TGTGCCAGCAGCTCAGCCCCTAGCGGTCCCTACAATGAGCAGTTCTTC. Translated, it gives CASSSAPSGPYNEQFF.

This clone has a single count. V is TRBV7-2 and J is TRBJ2-5, with D possibly being TRBD1 (5 bases). The CDR3 covers 14 residues. Germline CDR1 SGHTA, CDR2 FQGNSA. V lost 1 base, J lost 2 bases, and 8 bases lay in between. The CDR3 bases are TGTGCCAGCAGCTTAGGACAGACACAAGAGACCCAGTACTTC. Translated, it gives CASSLGQTQETQYF.

V usage is TRBV7-6 and J usage is TRBJ2-2; possible D gene TRBD1, 6 bases. Trimming stripped 3 bases from V and 2 bases from J, with 13 bases between. The germline gives CDR1 SGHVS, CDR2 FNYEAQ. This CDR3 is 16 amino acids long. The CDR3 loop reads CASSFTSGTNTGELFF. The DNA for the CDR3 is TGTGCCAGCAGCTTTACCTCCGGGACAAACACCGGGGAGCTGTTTTTT.

The chain employs TRBV5-1 and TRBJ2-5, with D hard to call. The CDR3 totals 14 residues. Germline-derived CDR1 and CDR2 are SGHRS and YFSETQ. Trimming took off 0 bases at V and 0 bases at J, with 6 bases between the two ends. In DNA form, the CDR3 reads TGCGCCAGCAGCTTGGGCCAGAACCAAGAGACCCAGTACTTC. Translating it yields CASSLGQNQETQYF.

This clone appeared once. The V call is TRBV27, the J call TRBJ1-6; D perhaps matches TRBD1 (6 bases). The CDR3 covers 17 residues. Trimming cost V 0 bases and J 6 bases, with 15 bases left between them. CDR1 MNHEY and CDR2 SMNVEV come from the germline V gene (reference sequence). CDR3: CASSLSGTGHSNSPLHF. As DNA, the CDR3 is TGTGCCAGCAGTTTATCAGGCACGGGACACAGTAATTCACCCCTCCACTTT.

This chain uses TRBV7-2 with TRBJ2-6, with TRBD2 as a possible D gene (6 bases). CDR3 size: 16 residues. CDR1 and CDR2 from the germline V gene are SGHTA and FQGNSA. Trimming cost V 6 bases and J 0 bases, with 12 bases left between them. The CDR3 sequence is CASRRHGGSGANVLTF. CDR3 nucleotides: TGTGCCAGCAGACGACACGGGGGCTCTGGGGCCAACGTCCTGACTTTC.

About this clone: The same CDR3 can be traced to other DNA sequences in this sample. The rearrangement uses TRBV6-1 and TRBJ2-5; 11 nucleotides align to TRBD2. This CDR3 contains 15 residues. The ends lost 5 bases at V and 1 base at J; junction bases unmatched: 3. Germline lookup yields CDR1 MNHNS and CDR2 SASEGT. The CDR3 sequence is CASSRSGGAQETQYF. The CDR3 nucleotides are TGTGCCAGCAGTCGTAGCGGGGGGGCCCAAGAGACCCAGTACTTC.

This clone was observed a few times. The genes are TRBV25-1 and TRBJ1-3; possibly TRBD1 for D (6 bases). The ends were cut back, 5 bases at V and 0 bases at J, with 14 bases in the middle. CDR1 and CDR2 (germline): MGHDK, SYGVNS. CDR3 size: 16 residues. CDR3 region: CASSKDYRVSGNTIYF. CDR3 bases: TGTGCCAGCAGTAAAGATTACAGGGTCTCTGGAAACACCATATATTTT.

The chain uses TRBV7-2 and TRBJ2-3; 7 bases line up with TRBD2. Losses at the gene ends were 2 bases for V and 0 bases for J; bases not matched to a gene: 5. The CDR3 totals 16 residues. Germline loops: CDR1 SGHTA, CDR2 FQGNSA. CDR3 sequence (DNA): TGTGCCAGCAGCTTAAACGGGAGGACTAGCACAGATACGCAGTATTTT. It encodes CASSLNGRTSTDTQYF.

The V gene is TRBV6-6, the J gene TRBJ1-4; D is unclear. Germline lookup yields CDR1 MNHNY and CDR2 SVGAGI (reference sequence). V lost 10 bases to trimming and J lost 1 base, with 10 bases between them. The CDR3 has 13 amino acids. The chain's CDR3 is CATRRGTNEKLFF. The DNA of the CDR3 is TGTGCCACCAGACGGGGAACTAATGAAAAACTGTTTTTT.